At least ten counts were recorded for the clone carrying this T cell receptor (beta chain). No antigen is known for it. This CDR3 is 15 amino acids long. Germline V gene lookup returns CDR1 SGHTA and CDR2 FQGNSA. The V end was cut by 2 bases, the J end by 5 bases, with 13 bases between. TCRdb called the 5' RACE reads again in MiXCR, with one record for every CDR3 protein. This sample yields more than 25,000 distinct CDR3 sequences, of which roughly a sixth are seen a single time; around 4.9% belongs to the top ten. The entry originates in a study of neurological immune-mediated disorders. Overall study findings and caveats: HTLV-1-associated myelopathy displayed the greatest TCR clonal expansion, and multiple sclerosis exhibited the smallest, lower than that of healthy controls.

Time point reported: technical triplicate 3. CD4+ or CD8+ T cells at a count of about 1 million served as input for the sorted libraries. The chain employs TRBV7-2 and TRBJ2-1, with a possible D match to TRBD2 (6 bases). The sample consisted of CD4+ T cells from blood. The sequence was obtained from a female donor with HTLV-1-associated myelopathy (HAM/TSP). CDR3 in amino acids: CASSLWEAEHNEQFF. Here the CDR3 DNA reads TGTGCCAGCAGCTTATGGGAGGCCGAACACAATGAGCAGTTCTTC. The full variable domain, its missing parts supplied by reference TRBV7-2 and TRBJ2-1, is GAGVSQSPSNKVTEKGKDVELRCDPISGHTALYWYRQSLGQGLEFLIYFQGNSAPDKSGLPSDRFSAERTGGSVSTLTIQRTQQEDSAVYLCASSLWEAEHNEQFFGPGTRLTVL.